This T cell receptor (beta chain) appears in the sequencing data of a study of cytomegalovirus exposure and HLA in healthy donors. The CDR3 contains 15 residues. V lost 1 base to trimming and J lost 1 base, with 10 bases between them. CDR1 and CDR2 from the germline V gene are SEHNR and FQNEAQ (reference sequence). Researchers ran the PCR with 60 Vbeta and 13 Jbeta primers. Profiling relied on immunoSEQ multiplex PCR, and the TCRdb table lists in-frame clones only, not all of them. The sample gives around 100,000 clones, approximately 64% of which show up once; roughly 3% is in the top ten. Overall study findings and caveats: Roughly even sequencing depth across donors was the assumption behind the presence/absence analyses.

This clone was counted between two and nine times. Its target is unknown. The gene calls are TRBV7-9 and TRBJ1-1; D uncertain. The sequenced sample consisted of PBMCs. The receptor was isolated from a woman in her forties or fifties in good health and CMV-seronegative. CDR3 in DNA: TGTGCCAGCAGCTTAGGGAGATCCTGGAACACTGAAGCTTTCTTT. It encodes CASSLGRSWNTEAFF.